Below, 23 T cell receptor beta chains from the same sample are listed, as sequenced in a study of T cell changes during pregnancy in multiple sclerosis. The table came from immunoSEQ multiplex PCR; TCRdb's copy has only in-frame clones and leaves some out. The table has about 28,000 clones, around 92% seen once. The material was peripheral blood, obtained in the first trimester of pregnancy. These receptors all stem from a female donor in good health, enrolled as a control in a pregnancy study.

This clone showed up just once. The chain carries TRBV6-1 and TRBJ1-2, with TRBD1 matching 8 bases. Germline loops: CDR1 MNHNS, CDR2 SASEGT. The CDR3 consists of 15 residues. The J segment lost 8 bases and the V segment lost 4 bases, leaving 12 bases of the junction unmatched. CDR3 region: CASSALSQGAGGYTF. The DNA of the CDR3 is TGTGCCAGCAGTGCATTATCGCAGGGGGCGGGGGGCTACACCTTC.

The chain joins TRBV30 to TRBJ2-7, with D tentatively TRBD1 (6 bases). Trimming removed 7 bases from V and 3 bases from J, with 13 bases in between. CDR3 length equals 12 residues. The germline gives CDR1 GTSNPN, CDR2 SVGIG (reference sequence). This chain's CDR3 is CALRQANYEQYF. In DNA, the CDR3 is TGTGCCTTACGACAGGCTAACTACGAGCAGTACTTC.

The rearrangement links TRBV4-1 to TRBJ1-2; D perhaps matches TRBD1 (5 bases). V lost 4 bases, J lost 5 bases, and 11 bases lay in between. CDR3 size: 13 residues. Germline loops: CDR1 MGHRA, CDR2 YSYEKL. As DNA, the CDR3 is TGCGCCAGCAGCCCGACAGAGAAGTATGGCTACACCTTC. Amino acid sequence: CASSPTEKYGYTF.

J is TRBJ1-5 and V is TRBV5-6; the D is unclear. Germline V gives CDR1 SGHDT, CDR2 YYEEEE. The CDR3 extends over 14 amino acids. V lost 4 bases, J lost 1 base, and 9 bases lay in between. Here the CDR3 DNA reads TGTGCCAGCAGCCTTTACGGGAGCAATCAGCCCCAGCATTTT. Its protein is CASSLYGSNQPQHF.

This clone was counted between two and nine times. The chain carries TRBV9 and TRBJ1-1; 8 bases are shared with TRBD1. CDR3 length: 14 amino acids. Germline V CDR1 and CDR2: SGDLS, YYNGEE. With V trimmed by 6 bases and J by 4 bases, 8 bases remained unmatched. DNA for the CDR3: TGTGCCAGCAAGGATCGCACAGGGGGCACTGAAGCTTTCTTT. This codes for CASKDRTGGTEAFF.

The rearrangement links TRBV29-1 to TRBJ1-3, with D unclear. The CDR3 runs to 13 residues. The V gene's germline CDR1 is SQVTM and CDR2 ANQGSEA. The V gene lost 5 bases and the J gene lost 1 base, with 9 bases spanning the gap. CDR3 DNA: TGCAGCGTTACCACGGGGTCTGGAAACACCATATATTTT. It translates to CSVTTGSGNTIYF.

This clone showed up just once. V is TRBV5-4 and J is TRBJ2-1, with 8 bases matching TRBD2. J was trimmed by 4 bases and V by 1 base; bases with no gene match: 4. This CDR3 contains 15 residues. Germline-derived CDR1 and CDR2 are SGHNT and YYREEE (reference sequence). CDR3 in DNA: TGTGCCAGCAGCTTGAAGCGGGAGCTATACAATGAGCAGTTCTTC. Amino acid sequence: CASSLKRELYNEQFF.

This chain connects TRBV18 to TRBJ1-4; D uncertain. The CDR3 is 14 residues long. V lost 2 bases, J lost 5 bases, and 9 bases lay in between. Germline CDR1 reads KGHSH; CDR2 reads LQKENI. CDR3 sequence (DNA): TGTGCCAGCTCACCAATGGCGGGCAATGAAAAACTGTTTTTT. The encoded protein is CASSPMAGNEKLFF.

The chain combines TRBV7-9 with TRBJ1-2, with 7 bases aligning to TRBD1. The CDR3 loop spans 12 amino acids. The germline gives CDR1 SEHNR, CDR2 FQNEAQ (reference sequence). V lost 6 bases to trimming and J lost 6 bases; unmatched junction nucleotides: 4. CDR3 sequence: CASSSGTDGYTF. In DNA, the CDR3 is TGTGCCAGCAGTTCCGGGACAGATGGCTACACCTTC.

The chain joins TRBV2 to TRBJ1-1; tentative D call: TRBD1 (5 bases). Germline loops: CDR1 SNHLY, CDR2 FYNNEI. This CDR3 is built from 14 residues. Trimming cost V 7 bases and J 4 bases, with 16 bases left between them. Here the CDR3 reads CASNPRVSGTEAFF. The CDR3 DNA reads TGTGCCAGCAACCCCAGGGTGAGTGGCACTGAAGCTTTCTTT.

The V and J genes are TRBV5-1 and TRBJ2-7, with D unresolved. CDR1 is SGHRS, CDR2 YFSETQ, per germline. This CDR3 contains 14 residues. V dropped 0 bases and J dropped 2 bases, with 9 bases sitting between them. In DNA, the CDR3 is TGCGCCAGCAGCTTGGCCGGGTCTGCCTACGAGCAGTACTTC. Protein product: CASSLAGSAYEQYF.

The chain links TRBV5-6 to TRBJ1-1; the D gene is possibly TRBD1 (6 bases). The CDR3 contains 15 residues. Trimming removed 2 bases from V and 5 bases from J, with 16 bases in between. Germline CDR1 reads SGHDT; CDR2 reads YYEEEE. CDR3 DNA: TGTGCCAGCAGCTTTCGGGGGGCAGGTCGGACTGAAGCTTTCTTT. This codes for CASSFRGAGRTEAFF.

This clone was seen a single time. The CDR3 coding sequence is TGTGCCAGCAGTAGACTACAGGGGGCGCGGGGGGAGACCCAGTACTTC. Its protein is CASSRLQGARGETQYF. This sequence joins TRBV2 and TRBJ2-5; 9 bases map to TRBD1. V shed 5 bases, J shed 5 bases, and the junction held 12 bases outside the gene matches. The CDR3 loop spans 16 amino acids. CDR1 SNHLY and CDR2 FYNNEI come from the germline V gene.

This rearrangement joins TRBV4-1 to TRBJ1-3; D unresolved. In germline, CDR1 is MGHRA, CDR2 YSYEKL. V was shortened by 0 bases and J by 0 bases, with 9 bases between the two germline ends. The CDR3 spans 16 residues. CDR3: CASSQDLASSGNTIYF. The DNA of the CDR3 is TGCGCCAGCAGCCAAGATTTGGCTTCCTCTGGAAACACCATATATTTT.

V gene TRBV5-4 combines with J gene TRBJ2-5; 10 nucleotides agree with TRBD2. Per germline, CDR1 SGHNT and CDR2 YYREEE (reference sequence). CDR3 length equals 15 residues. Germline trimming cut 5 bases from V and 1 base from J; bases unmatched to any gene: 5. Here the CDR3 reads CASSHRTSGQETQYF. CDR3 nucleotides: TGTGCCAGCAGTCATAGGACTAGCGGCCAAGAGACCCAGTACTTC.

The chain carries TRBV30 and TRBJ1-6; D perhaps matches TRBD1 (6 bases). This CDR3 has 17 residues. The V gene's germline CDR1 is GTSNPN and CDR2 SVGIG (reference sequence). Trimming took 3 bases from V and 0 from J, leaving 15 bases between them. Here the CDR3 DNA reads TGTGCCTGGAGCCCGGGGGGGCGAAGCTCCTATAATTCACCCCTCCACTTT. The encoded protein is CAWSPGGRSSYNSPLHF. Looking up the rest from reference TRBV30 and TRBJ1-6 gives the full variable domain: SQTIHQWPATLVQPVGSPLSLECTVEGTSNPNLYWYRQAAGRGLQLLFYSVGIGQISSEVPQNLSASRPQDRQFILSSKKLLLSDSGFYLCAWSPGGRSSYNSPLHFGNGTRLTVT.

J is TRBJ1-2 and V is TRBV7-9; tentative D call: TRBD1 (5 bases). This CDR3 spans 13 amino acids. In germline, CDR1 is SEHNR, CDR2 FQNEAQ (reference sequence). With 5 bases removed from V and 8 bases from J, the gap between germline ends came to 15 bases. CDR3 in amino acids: CASSRDGTGGYTF. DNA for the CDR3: TGTGCCAGCAGCCGCGACGGGACTGGGGGCTACACCTTC.

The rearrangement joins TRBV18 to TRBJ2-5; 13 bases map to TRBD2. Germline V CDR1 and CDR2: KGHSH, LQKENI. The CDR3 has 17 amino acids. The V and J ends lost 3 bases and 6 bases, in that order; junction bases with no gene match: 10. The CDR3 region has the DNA TGTGCCAGCTCACCGTCAACCGGGACTAGCGGGATGAAGACCCAGTACTTC. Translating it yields CASSPSTGTSGMKTQYF. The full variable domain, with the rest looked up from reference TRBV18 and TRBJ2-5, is NAGVMQNPRHLVRRRGQEARLRCSPMKGHSHVYWYRQLPEEGLKFMVYLQKENIIDESGMPKERFSAEFPKEGPSILRIQQVVRGDSAAYFCASSPSTGTSGMKTQYFGPGTRLLVL.

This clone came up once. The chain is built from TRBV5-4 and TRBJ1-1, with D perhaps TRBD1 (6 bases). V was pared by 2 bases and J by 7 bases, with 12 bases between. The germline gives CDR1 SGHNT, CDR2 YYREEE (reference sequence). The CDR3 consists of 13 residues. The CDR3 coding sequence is TGTGCCAGCAGCTTAGTAGGGGGTGGTGAAGCTTTCTTT. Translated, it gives CASSLVGGGEAFF.

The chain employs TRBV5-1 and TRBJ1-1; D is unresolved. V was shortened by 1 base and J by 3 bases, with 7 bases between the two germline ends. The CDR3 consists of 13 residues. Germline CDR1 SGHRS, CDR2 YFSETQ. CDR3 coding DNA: TGCGCCAGCAGCTTGTCCGGGGACACTGAAGCTTTCTTT. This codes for CASSLSGDTEAFF.

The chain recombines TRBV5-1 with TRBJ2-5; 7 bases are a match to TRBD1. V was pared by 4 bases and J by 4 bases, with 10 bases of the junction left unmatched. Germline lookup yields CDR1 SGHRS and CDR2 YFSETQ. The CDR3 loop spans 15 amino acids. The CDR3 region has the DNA TGCGCCAGCAGCCCGACGACAGGGTATCGAGAGACCCAGTACTTC. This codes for CASSPTTGYRETQYF. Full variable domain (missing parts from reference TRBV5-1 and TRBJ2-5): KAGVTQTPRYLIKTRGQQVTLSCSPISGHRSVSWYQQTPGQGLQFLFEYFSETQRNKGNFPGRFSGRQFSNSRSEMNVSTLELGDSALYLCASSPTTGYRETQYFGPGTRLLVL.

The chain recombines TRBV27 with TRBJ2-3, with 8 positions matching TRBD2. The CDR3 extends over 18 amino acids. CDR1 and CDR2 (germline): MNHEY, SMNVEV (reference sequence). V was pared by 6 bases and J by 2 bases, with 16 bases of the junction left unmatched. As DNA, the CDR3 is TGTGCCAGCAGCCCCCGGACTAGCAGATCCTACACCACAGATACGCAGTATTTT. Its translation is CASSPRTSRSYTTDTQYF.

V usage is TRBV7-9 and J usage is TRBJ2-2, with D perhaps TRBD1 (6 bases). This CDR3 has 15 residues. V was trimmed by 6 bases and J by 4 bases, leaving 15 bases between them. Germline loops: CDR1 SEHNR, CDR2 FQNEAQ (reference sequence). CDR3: CASRPKTGATGELFF. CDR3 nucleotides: TGTGCCAGCAGACCGAAGACAGGAGCCACCGGGGAGCTGTTTTTT. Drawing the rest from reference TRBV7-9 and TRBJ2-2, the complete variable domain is DTGVSQNPRHKITKRGQNVTFRCDPISEHNRLYWYRQTLGQGPEFLTYFQNEAQLEKSRLLSDRFSAERPKGSFSTLEIQRTEQGDSAMYLCASRPKTGATGELFFGEGSRLTVL.